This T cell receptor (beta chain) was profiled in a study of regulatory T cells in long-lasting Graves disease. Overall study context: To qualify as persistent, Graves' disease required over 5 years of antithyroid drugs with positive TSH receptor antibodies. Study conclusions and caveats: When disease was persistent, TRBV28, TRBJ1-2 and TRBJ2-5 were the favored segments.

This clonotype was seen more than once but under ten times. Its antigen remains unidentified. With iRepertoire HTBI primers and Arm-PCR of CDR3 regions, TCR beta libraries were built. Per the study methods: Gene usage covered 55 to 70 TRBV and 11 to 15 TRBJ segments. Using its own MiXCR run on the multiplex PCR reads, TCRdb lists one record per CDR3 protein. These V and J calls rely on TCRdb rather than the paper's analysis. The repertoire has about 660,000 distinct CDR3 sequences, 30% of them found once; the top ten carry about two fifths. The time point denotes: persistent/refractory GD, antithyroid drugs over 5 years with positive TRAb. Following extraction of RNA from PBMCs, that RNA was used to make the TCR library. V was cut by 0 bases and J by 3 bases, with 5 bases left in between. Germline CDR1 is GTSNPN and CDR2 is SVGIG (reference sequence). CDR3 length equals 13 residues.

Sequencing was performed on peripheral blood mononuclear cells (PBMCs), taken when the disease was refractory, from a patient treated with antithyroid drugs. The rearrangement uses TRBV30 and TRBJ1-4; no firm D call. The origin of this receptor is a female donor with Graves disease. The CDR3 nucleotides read TGTGCCTGGAGTGTACGGGCTAATGAAAAACTGTTTTTT. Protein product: CAWSVRANEKLFF.